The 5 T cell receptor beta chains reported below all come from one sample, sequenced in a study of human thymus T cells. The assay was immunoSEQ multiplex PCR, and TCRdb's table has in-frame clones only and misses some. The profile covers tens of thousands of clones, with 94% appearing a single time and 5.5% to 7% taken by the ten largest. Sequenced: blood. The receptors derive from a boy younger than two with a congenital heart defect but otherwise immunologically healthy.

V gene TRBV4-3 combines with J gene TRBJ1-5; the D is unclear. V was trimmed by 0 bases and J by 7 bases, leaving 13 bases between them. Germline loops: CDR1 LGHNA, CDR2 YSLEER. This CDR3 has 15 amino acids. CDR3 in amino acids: CASSQDLGVGQPQHF. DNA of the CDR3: TGCGCCAGCAGCCAAGATCTCGGGGTTGGGCAGCCCCAGCATTTT.

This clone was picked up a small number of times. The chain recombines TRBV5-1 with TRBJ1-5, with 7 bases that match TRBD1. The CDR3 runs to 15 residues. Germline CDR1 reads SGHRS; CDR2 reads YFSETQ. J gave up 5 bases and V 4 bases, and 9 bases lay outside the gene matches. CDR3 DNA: TGCGCCAGCAGCAACCGGGACAGTCTCGATCAGCCCCAGCATTTT. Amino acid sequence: CASSNRDSLDQPQHF. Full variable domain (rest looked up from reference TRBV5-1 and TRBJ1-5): KAGVTQTPRYLIKTRGQQVTLSCSPISGHRSVSWYQQTPGQGLQFLFEYFSETQRNKGNFPGRFSGRQFSNSRSEMNVSTLELGDSALYLCASSNRDSLDQPQHFGDGTRLSIL.

CDR3 amino acids: CASSQDRHNEQYF. In nucleotides, the CDR3 is TGCGCCAGCAGCCAAGATCGCCACAACGAGCAGTACTTC. The rearrangement uses TRBV4-3 and TRBJ2-7, with D unclear. The CDR3 totals 13 residues. The ends were cut back, 0 bases at V and 5 bases at J, with 8 bases in the middle. Germline-derived CDR1 and CDR2 are LGHNA and YSLEER.

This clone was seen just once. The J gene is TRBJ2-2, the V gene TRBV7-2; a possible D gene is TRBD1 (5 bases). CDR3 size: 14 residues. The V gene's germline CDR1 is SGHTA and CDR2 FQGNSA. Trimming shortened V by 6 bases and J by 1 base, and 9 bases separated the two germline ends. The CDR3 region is CASRSTVNTGELFF. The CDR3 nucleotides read TGTGCCAGCAGATCGACAGTGAACACCGGGGAGCTGTTTTTT.

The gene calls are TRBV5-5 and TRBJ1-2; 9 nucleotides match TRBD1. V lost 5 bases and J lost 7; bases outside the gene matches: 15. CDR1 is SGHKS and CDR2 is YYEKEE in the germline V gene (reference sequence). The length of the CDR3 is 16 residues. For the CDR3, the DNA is TGTGCCAGCAGTTTAGTTTCGGGGACAGGGTTGGGTGGCTACACCTTC. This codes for CASSLVSGTGLGGYTF.